This passage covers 20 T cell receptor beta chains from one sample sequenced in a study of beta chain features in type 1 diabetes. Since all of the isolated RNA was reverse transcribed, expressed TCRB transcripts were what got sequenced. Repertoires were generated with immunoSEQ multiplex PCR, while TCRdb's copy carries only in-frame clones and drops some. In the table there are 680,000 or so clones, roughly 15% of which are singletons. Sequencing was carried out using naive CD4+ T cells from blood. These TCRs come from a man aged 18 to 29 in good health.

The chain employs TRBV2 and TRBJ1-5; no clear D. The V end lost 4 bases, the J end lost 3 bases, and 10 bases lay between the germline ends. Germline values: CDR1 SNHLY, CDR2 FYNNEI. The CDR3 loop spans 14 amino acids. CDR3 sequence: CASSAPGINQPQHF. The CDR3 DNA reads TGTGCCAGCAGTGCCCCCGGGATCAATCAGCCCCAGCATTTT.

The V and J genes are TRBV29-1 and TRBJ2-3, with D uncertain. The ends were cut back, 4 bases at V and 4 bases at J, with 6 bases in the middle. The CDR3 is 11 residues long. CDR1 and CDR2 (germline): SQVTM, ANQGSEA. CDR3 nucleotide sequence: TGCAGCGTTGCCGACTCAGATACGCAGTATTTT. This encodes CSVADSDTQYF.

This CDR3 reads CASSGAGTSGRVSQETQYF. Written as DNA, the CDR3 is TGTGCCAGCAGCGGAGCCGGGACTAGCGGGAGGGTATCCCAAGAGACCCAGTACTTC. The chain has TRBV11-2 and TRBJ2-5; 16 bases map to TRBD2. This CDR3 spans 19 amino acids. The germline CDR1 and CDR2 sequences are SGHAT and FQNNGV. The ends lost 5 bases at V and 1 base at J; junction bases unmatched: 10.

In this sample, this clone turned up a few times. The rearrangement joins TRBV6-5 to TRBJ2-2; the D gene is possibly TRBD1 (6 bases). V was trimmed by 5 bases and J by 4 bases, leaving 14 bases between them. The CDR3 runs to 15 residues. Germline V gene data show CDR1 as MNHEY and CDR2 as SVGAGI. CDR3 residues: CASSHEGVGTGELFF. CDR3 in DNA: TGTGCCAGCAGTCATGAGGGGGTGGGCACCGGGGAGCTGTTTTTT.

V usage is TRBV11-2 and J usage is TRBJ2-4; D is undetermined. V was cut by 5 bases and J by 3 bases, with 17 bases left in between. This CDR3 comprises 16 residues. The germline V gene encodes CDR1 SGHAT and CDR2 FQNNGV. The CDR3 nucleotides read TGTGCCAGCAGCCCTGTAGGTCTAAGCTTCAAAAACATTCAGTACTTC. It translates to CASSPVGLSFKNIQYF.

This clone was seen a handful of times. V gene TRBV2 combines with J gene TRBJ2-1; TRBD2 matches at 12 bases. V lost 10 bases to trimming and J lost 4 bases; unmatched junction nucleotides: 5. CDR3 length: 14 amino acids. Germline assignment: CDR1 SNHLY and CDR2 FYNNEI. CDR3 loop: CATIGTSGYNEQFF. The CDR3, as DNA: TGTGCCACCATTGGGACTAGCGGGTACAATGAGCAGTTCTTC.

The CDR3 bases are TGCGCCAGCAGCTTGAAGGGCGGGGAGACCCAGTACTTC. Translation: CASSLKGGETQYF. V and J are TRBV5-1 and TRBJ2-5; D perhaps matches TRBD2 (5 bases). In germline, CDR1 is SGHRS, CDR2 YFSETQ. Trimming cost V 1 base and J 5 bases, with 9 bases left between them. The CDR3 extends over 13 amino acids.

This clone was picked up a small number of times. This chain connects TRBV4-3 to TRBJ2-1; D remains ambiguous. V lost 2 bases, J lost 6 bases, and 8 bases lay in between. Per the germline V gene, CDR1 is LGHNA and CDR2 is YSLEER. The CDR3 extends over 13 amino acids. CDR3: CASSQTGRNEQFF. Written as DNA, the CDR3 is TGCGCCAGCAGCCAAACGGGTCGCAATGAGCAGTTCTTC.

The rearrangement links TRBV18 to TRBJ2-6, with 7 bases that match TRBD1. Germline CDR1 and CDR2: KGHSH and LQKENI. The V and J ends lost 4 bases and 2 bases, in that order; junction bases with no gene match: 5. The CDR3 covers 16 residues. CDR3 protein: CASSLTDRAGANVLTF. The DNA of the CDR3 is TGTGCCAGCTCACTAACCGACAGGGCTGGGGCCAACGTCCTGACTTTC.

Only a few counts were recorded for this clone. This rearrangement joins TRBV5-5 to TRBJ2-1, with 10 positions matching TRBD1. V shed 4 bases and J 12 bases; nucleotides not matched to a gene: 13. Looked up from germline, CDR1 is SGHKS and CDR2 is YYEKEE (reference sequence). The length of the CDR3 is 15 residues. CDR3 protein: CASSIRDRGRQGQFF. Here the CDR3 DNA reads TGTGCCAGCAGCATCCGGGACAGGGGCCGCCAAGGGCAGTTCTTC. Looking up the rest from reference TRBV5-5 and TRBJ2-1 gives the full variable domain: DAGVTQSPTHLIKTRGQQVTLRCSPISGHKSVSWYQQVLGQGPQFIFQYYEKEERGRGNFPDRFSARQFPNYSSELNVNALLLGDSALYLCASSIRDRGRQGQFFGPGTRLTVL.

The gene calls are TRBV6-5 and TRBJ1-6, with 7 bases that match TRBD1. This CDR3 is 13 amino acids long. Germline CDR1 reads MNHEY; CDR2 reads SVGAGI. CDR3 nucleotide sequence: TGTGCATGTCGACAGGGCCATAATTCACCCCTCCACTTT. Protein sequence: CACRQGHNSPLHF.

Note on this clone: Compared with germline, one end of the junction differs, possibly owing to a read error. The CDR3 nucleotides are TGTACCAGCAGTGACGGGGCAAGCACAGATACGCAGTATTTT. Translated, it gives CTSSDGASTDTQYF. The rearrangement uses TRBV2 and TRBJ2-3, with D possibly called TRBD1 or TRBD2 (5 bases each). CDR1 is SNHLY, CDR2 FYNNEI, per germline. The CDR3 runs to 14 residues.

V usage is TRBV2 and J usage is TRBJ2-2, with no clear D. The V and J ends lost 6 bases and 6 bases respectively, with 11 bases between them. There are 13 residues in the CDR3. In germline, CDR1 is SNHLY, CDR2 FYNNEI. Here the CDR3 DNA reads TGTGCCAGCAGCACCTCAGGTGCCGGGGAGCTGTTTTTT. The encoded protein is CASSTSGAGELFF.

The chain couples TRBV6-5 to TRBJ2-7; 11 positions agree with TRBD1. The CDR3 covers 12 residues. J gave up 4 bases and V 10 bases, and 3 bases lay outside the gene matches. Germline V gene lookup returns CDR1 MNHEY and CDR2 SVGAGI. The chain's CDR3 is CATRDRGYEQYF. For the CDR3, the DNA is TGTGCCACCCGGGACAGGGGGTACGAGCAGTACTTC.

The V and J genes are TRBV29-1 and TRBJ1-6, with a weak D call TRBD1 (5 bases). V shed 7 bases and J shed 9 bases, with 22 bases lying between them. The germline CDR1 and CDR2 sequences are SQVTM and ANQGSEA. The CDR3 is 15 amino acids. CDR3 amino acids: CSATTEEGRSSPLHF. DNA of the CDR3: TGCAGCGCAACAACCGAGGAGGGACGAAGTTCACCCCTCCACTTT.

This clone was observed a handful of times. The sample has other DNA sequences that encode this CDR3 too. V is TRBV29-1 and J is TRBJ2-1; D is unclear. Germline CDR1 reads SQVTM; CDR2 reads ANQGSEA. V lost 4 bases to trimming and J lost 8 bases, with 6 bases between them. The CDR3 spans 10 residues. The CDR3 nucleotides are TGCAGCGTTGCTGGGGATGAGCAGTTCTTC. This sequence encodes CSVAGDEQFF.

The chain joins TRBV29-1 to TRBJ2-2, with 8 nucleotides matching TRBD1. Germline CDR1 reads SQVTM; CDR2 reads ANQGSEA. CDR3 length equals 17 residues. After removal of 6 bases from V and 1 base from J, the junction contained 13 bases not matched to a gene. CDR3 protein: CSVKGQGGPRNTGELFF. The CDR3 nucleotides are TGCAGCGTCAAAGGACAGGGCGGACCCCGGAACACCGGGGAGCTGTTTTTT.

CDR3 nucleotides: TGTGCCAGCAGCTTAGACGTGGGGGCCCTCTACGAGCAGTACTTC. Its protein product is CASSLDVGALYEQYF. The chain is built from TRBV7-9 and TRBJ2-7, with D possibly matching TRBD1 (6 bases). The germline gives CDR1 SEHNR, CDR2 FQNEAQ (reference sequence). Trimming left V 1 base short and J 3 bases short, with 13 bases between. The CDR3 runs to 15 residues.

V gene TRBV10-3 combines with J gene TRBJ2-5, with D possibly TRBD2 on 6 matching bases. The CDR3 spans 14 residues. The V and J ends lost 4 bases and 1 base respectively, with 10 bases between them. Per germline, CDR1 ENHRY and CDR2 SYGVKD. In DNA form, the CDR3 reads TGTGCCATCAGTGCACGGGACTTCCAAGAGACCCAGTACTTC. Translation gives CAISARDFQETQYF.

A few counts support this clone. The V and J genes are TRBV5-1 and TRBJ2-7; D call uncertain. Trimming pared 0 bases from V and 3 bases from J, leaving 13 bases between. This CDR3 is built from 15 residues. Germline V gene lookup returns CDR1 SGHRS and CDR2 YFSETQ. The CDR3 spells CASSLEQWAHYEQYF. CDR3 nucleotide sequence: TGCGCCAGCAGCTTGGAACAGTGGGCTCACTACGAGCAGTACTTC.